This TCR beta chain was obtained from a study of blood T cell repertoires in COVID-19. Germline V gene lookup returns CDR1 LNHDA and CDR2 SQIVND (reference sequence). V lost 5 bases to trimming and J lost 6 bases; unmatched junction nucleotides: 4. The CDR3 length is 12 residues. The table came from immunoSEQ multiplex PCR; TCRdb's copy has only in-frame clones and leaves some out. This table has fewer than 150,000 clones, approximately 70% appearing once. The TCR originated in a human donor with acute or convalescent COVID-19. The donor label of this sample is uncertain. Sequenced: peripheral blood. The chain recombines TRBV19 with TRBJ2-7, with TRBD1 identical over 7 bases. The CDR3 DNA follows: TGTGCCAGTAGTTTACAGGGGTTCGAGCAGTACTTC. This translates into CASSLQGFEQYF.